This T cell receptor (beta chain) was profiled in a study of a mutant IDH1 vaccine in newly diagnosed glioma. This clone was seen only a few times. Its antigen is unidentified. Clones were sequenced by immunoSEQ multiplex PCR, and TCRdb holds only the in-frame ones, with some missing. The sample holds 45,000 to 55,000 clones; 60% to 85% are singletons and the top ten take 12%. J lost 5 bases, V lost 4 bases, and 9 bases had no gene match. There are 15 residues in the CDR3. Germline V lookup: CDR1 SGHRS, CDR2 YFSETQ. Described time point: week 35, safety follow-up. Doses consisted of 300 ug of mutant IDH1 20-mer peptide each, paired with topical imiquimod.

The TCR originated in a man between 35 and 55 years old with glioma. Sample: PBMCs, taken from a glioma patient whose treatment included an IDH1 peptide vaccine. This rearrangement joins TRBV5-1 to TRBJ2-7; 10 positions match TRBD1. The CDR3 bases are TGCGCCAGCAGCATAGCCGGGACAGGGGTCGACGAGCAGTACTTC. This gives the protein CASSIAGTGVDEQYF.